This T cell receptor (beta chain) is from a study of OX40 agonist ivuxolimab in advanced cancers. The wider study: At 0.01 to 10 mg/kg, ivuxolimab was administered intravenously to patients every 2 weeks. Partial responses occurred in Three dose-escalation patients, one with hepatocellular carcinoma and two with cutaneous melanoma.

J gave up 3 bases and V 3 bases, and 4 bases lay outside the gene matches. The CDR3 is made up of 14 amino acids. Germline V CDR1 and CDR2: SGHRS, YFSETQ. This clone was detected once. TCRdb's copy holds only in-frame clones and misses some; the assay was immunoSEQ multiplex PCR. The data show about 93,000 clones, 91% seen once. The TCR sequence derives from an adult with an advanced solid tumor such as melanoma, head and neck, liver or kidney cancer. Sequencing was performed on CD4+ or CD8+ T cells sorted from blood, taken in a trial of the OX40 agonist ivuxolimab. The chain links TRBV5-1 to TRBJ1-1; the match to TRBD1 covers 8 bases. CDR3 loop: CASSSMTGDTEAFF. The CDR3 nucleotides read TGCGCCAGCAGCTCGATGACAGGGGACACTGAAGCTTTCTTT. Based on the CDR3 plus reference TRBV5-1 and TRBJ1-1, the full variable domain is KAGVTQTPRYLIKTRGQQVTLSCSPISGHRSVSWYQQTPGQGLQFLFEYFSETQRNKGNFPGRFSGRQFSNSRSEMNVSTLELGDSALYLCASSSMTGDTEAFFGQGTRLTVV.